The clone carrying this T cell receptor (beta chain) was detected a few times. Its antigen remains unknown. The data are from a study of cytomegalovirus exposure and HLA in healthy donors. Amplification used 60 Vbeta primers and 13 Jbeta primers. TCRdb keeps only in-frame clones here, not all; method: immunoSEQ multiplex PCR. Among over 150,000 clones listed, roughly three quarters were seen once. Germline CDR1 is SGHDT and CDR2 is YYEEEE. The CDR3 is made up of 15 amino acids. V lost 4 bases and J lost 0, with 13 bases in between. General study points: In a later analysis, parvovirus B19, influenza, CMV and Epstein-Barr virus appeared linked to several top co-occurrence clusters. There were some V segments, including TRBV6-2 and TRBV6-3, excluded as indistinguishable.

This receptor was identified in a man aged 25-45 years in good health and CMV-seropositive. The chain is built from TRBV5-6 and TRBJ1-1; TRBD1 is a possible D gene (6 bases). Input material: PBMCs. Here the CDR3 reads CASSTAGTMNTEAFF. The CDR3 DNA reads TGTGCCAGCAGCACGGCAGGGACAATGAACACTGAAGCTTTCTTT. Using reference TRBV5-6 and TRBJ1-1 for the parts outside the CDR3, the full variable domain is DAGVTQSPTHLIKTRGQQVTLRCSPKSGHDTVSWYQQALGQGPQFIFQYYEEEERQRGNFPDRFSGHQFPNYSSELNVNALLLGDSALYLCASSTAGTMNTEAFFGQGTRLTVV.